A selection of T cell receptor beta chains follows, all from one sample in a study of cytomegalovirus exposure and HLA in healthy donors. The assay was immunoSEQ multiplex PCR, and TCRdb's table has in-frame clones only and misses some. The profile shows 70,000 to 85,000 clones, around 95% of them singletons. Material for sequencing was PBMCs. The receptors here all came from a young woman in good health and CMV-seropositive. Both conserved end residues are part of each CDR3. D genes are given only for firm matches. Only some rows state a clone size, as once, few, many or a class for expanded clones.

TRBV18,.,.,15,TRBJ2-3,TGTGCCAGCTCACCCGAATCGAGCACGACAGATACGCAGTATTTT,CASSPESSTTDTQYF
TRBV5-1,.,TRBD1,15,TRBJ2-3,TGCGCCAGCAGCTCGACGACAGGGGGGGCAGATACGCAGTATTTT,CASSSTTGGADTQYF
TRBV27,.,.,16,TRBJ2-6,TGTGCCAGCAGTCCCCCTGTCGGGGCTGGGGCCAACGTCCTGACTTTC,CASSPPVGAGANVLTF
TRBV18,.,.,15,TRBJ2-5,TGTGCCAGCTCACCAGAGGTGGGGACTTCGGAGACCCAGTACTTC,CASSPEVGTSETQYF
TRBV10-2,.,TRBD1,17,TRBJ2-6,TGCGCCAGCACCCCAGGACAGGGTGGCTCTGGGGCCAACGTCCTGACTTTC,CASTPGQGGSGANVLTF
TRBV11-3,.,TRBD2,20,TRBJ2-2,TGTGCCAGCAGCCCCGGACTAGCGGGAGTACGATATGGATACACCGGGGAGCTGTTTTTT,CASSPGLAGVRYGYTGELFF
TRBV30,.,TRBD1,18,TRBJ1-4,TGTGCCTGGAGTGCCCCCGGGACAGGGATGGGTTTGGGGGAAAAACTGTTTTTT,CAWSAPGTGMGLGEKLFF
TRBV27,.,.,13,TRBJ2-1,TGTGCCAGCAGTCGGCTTAGCCGAGATGAGCAGTTCTTC,CASSRLSRDEQFF
TRBV6-5,.,.,13,TRBJ2-2,TGTGCCAGCAGTTATTTTCGGGCCGGGGAGCTGTTTTTT,CASSYFRAGELFF
TRBV29-1,.,.,14,TRBJ1-1,TGCAGCGTTGTACTTAGGACTGGGAACACTGAAGCTTTCTTT,CSVVLRTGNTEAFF
TRBV19,few,TRBD2,14,TRBJ2-1,TGTGCCAGTAGTGGGACTAGCGGGAGGGATGAGCAGTTCTTC,CASSGTSGRDEQFF
TRBV27,.,TRBD2,15,TRBJ2-3,TGTGCCAGCAGTTTAGCGGGAGGGATCCAGAATACGCAGTATTTT,CASSLAGGIQNTQYF
TRBV6-6,.,TRBD2,14,TRBJ2-7,TGTGCCAGCAGTCTAGCGGGAACCTCCTACGAGCAGTACTTC,CASSLAGTSYEQYF
TRBV30,.,.,12,TRBJ2-3,TGTGCCTGGAGTCCCTTGACAGATACGCAGTATTTT,CAWSPLTDTQYF
TRBV7-8,few,.,15,TRBJ1-2,TGTGCCAGCAGCTTATCAACCCAGGGGATTTACGGCTACACCTTC,CASSLSTQGIYGYTF
TRBV30,.,.,11,TRBJ1-2,TGTGCCTGGAGTAGCGGGGGGGGCTACACCTTC,CAWSSGGGYTF
TRBV10-1,.,.,14,TRBJ1-1,TGCGCCAGCAGTACAGGCATGCTGAACACTGAAGCTTTCTTT,CASSTGMLNTEAFF
TRBV5-5,.,.,16,TRBJ2-1,TGTGCCAGCAGCTTGGTCCCCAGAACCTCCTACAATGAGCAGTTCTTC,CASSLVPRTSYNEQFF
TRBV6-5,.,.,14,TRBJ2-5,TGTGCCAGCAGCCCGTCAGACCCGCGGGGGACCCAGTACTTC,CASSPSDPRGTQYF
TRBV9,.,.,15,TRBJ2-3,TGTGCCAGCAGCCCCGATTCCTATAGCACAGATACGCAGTATTTT,CASSPDSYSTDTQYF
TRBV30,.,TRBD1,12,TRBJ1-4,TGTGCCTGGAGTGTCGCAGGACAGGACCTTAGTTTT,CAWSVAGQDLSF
TRBV7-6,once,.,15,TRBJ2-7,TGTGCCAGCAGCCATTCGACAGGAATCTCCTACGAGCAGTACTTC,CASSHSTGISYEQYF
TRBV4-2,.,TRBD2,15,TRBJ2-2,TGTGCCAGCAGCCCCGAGCGGGGAGGGACCGGGGAGCTGTTTTTT,CASSPERGGTGELFF
TRBV4-1,.,TRBD1,15,TRBJ2-7,TGCGCCAGCAGCCCAAAAGCCGGGACAGAAGACGAGCAGTACTTC,CASSPKAGTEDEQYF
TRBV29-1,once,.,13,TRBJ1-2,TGCAGCGTTCAAACAGGAACTTTCTATGGCTACACCTTC,CSVQTGTFYGYTF
TRBV4-2,.,.,18,TRBJ2-3,TGTGCCAGCAGCCACCCCGGGACTGAGTTCTCTAGCACAGATACGCAGTATTTT,CASSHPGTEFSSTDTQYF
TRBV12-5,.,TRBD1,15,TRBJ2-7,TGTGCTAGTGGTTTGGTACTCAGGGGGTCCTACGAGCAGTACTTC,CASGLVLRGSYEQYF
TRBV5-1,.,.,14,TRBJ2-3,TGCGCCAGCATGGCTAGGGGGAGCACAGATACGCAGTATTTT,CASMARGSTDTQYF
TRBV9,.,.,16,TRBJ2-4,TGTGCCAGCAGCCCCTCGGGCGGGGTGTCCAAAAACATTCAGTACTTC,CASSPSGGVSKNIQYF
TRBV18,.,.,14,TRBJ1-2,TGTGCCAGCTCACCACAGTGGGGGGGCGAAGGCTACACCTTC,CASSPQWGGEGYTF
TRBV11-3,.,TRBD1,14,TRBJ2-7,TGTGCCAGCAGCCCCCGACAGGGGTCCTACGAGCAGTACTTC,CASSPRQGSYEQYF
TRBV6-1,.,.,15,TRBJ2-1,TGTGCCAGCACTTCTAGCCGAAGCTCCTACAATGAGCAGTTCTTC,CASTSSRSSYNEQFF
TRBV15,.,.,17,TRBJ1-5,TGTGCCACCAGCAGAGATCGCGACAGCTTGGGCAATCAGCCCCAGCATTTT,CATSRDRDSLGNQPQHF
TRBV7-2,.,.,12,TRBJ2-7,TGTGCCAGCAGCCTTGACAGCCACGAGCAGTACTTC,CASSLDSHEQYF
TRBV5-6,.,.,16,TRBJ2-2,TGTGCCAGCAGCCGCGGGGCAGTTTGGTACACCGGGGAGCTGTTTTTT,CASSRGAVWYTGELFF
TRBV2,.,.,13,TRBJ1-5,TGTGCCAGCACACGACTAGGAAATCAGCCCCAGCATTTT,CASTRLGNQPQHF
TRBV5-6,.,.,15,TRBJ2-7,TGTGCCAGCAGCTTGGTGGTAGCGGTCTCCTACGAGCAGTACTTC,CASSLVVAVSYEQYF
TRBV5-1,.,TRBD2,17,TRBJ2-1,TGCGCCAGCAGCTTGACAGGGTATAGCGGGAGGGCCGATGAGCAGTTCTTC,CASSLTGYSGRADEQFF
TRBV11-3,once,TRBD2,17,TRBJ2-1,TGTGCCAGCAGCCCCTTAAGCGGGAGGGCCCCCACCAATGAGCAGTTCTTC,CASSPLSGRAPTNEQFF
TRBV19,.,.,13,TRBJ2-3,TGTGCCAGTAGTATAGTCGGCACAGATACGCAGTATTTT,CASSIVGTDTQYF
TRBV5-1,.,.,12,TRBJ2-1,TGCGCCAGCATGATCCAGAACAATGAGCAGTTCTTC,CASMIQNNEQFF
TRBV2,once,.,13,TRBJ1-2,TGTGCCAGCAGTGCCGAGGGATACTATGGCTACACCTTC,CASSAEGYYGYTF
TRBV7-2,.,TRBD2,16,TRBJ2-5,TGTGCCAGCAGCGGTGCGACGGGACTAGCGCGAGAGACCCAGTACTTC,CASSGATGLARETQYF
TRBV7-3,.,.,15,TRBJ2-7,TGTGCCAGCAGCTTATTTCGGGTAGTTCCCTACGAGCAGTACTTC,CASSLFRVVPYEQYF
TRBV23-1,.,TRBD2,14,TRBJ2-7,TGCGCCAGCAGTCCGTCCGGGAGGACATGCGAGCAGTACTTC,CASSPSGRTCEQYF